Listed below are T cell receptor beta chains from one sample, sequenced in a study of T cell repertoires in cytomegalovirus infection. Using its own MiXCR run on the reads, TCRdb lists one record per CDR3 protein. The table has some 310,000 distinct CDR3 sequences, around 25% seen once. For these receptors, no antigen is known. The sample in question was cultured PBMCs, obtained from culture after CMV antigen stimulation. The receptors were gathered from a human donor in good health (CMV status not recorded). Some clones in this sample may be carry-over from other donors' samples. The CDR3 runs from the conserved cysteine through the conserved F or W. The D gene is left open where the match is weak. Size values are once, few and many counts, or a class for expanded clones, and some rows have none.

v_gene,abundance,j_gene,d_gene,CDR3nt,CDR3aa
TRBV7-2,.,TRBJ1-2,TRBD1,TGTGCCAGCAGCTACATCGTGGGACAGGGGGTCTATGGCTACACCTTC,CASSYIVGQGVYGYTF
TRBV7-2,many,TRBJ2-5,.,TGTGCCAGCAGCTTAATTAGTACCCAAGAGACCCAGTACTTC,CASSLISTQETQYF
TRBV12-3/TRBV12-4,.,TRBJ2-1,TRBD2,TGTGCCAGCAGCCGTTCCGGACTAGCGGGAGTTGAGCAGTTCTTC,CASSRSGLAGVEQFF
TRBV7-4,.,TRBJ2-7,.,TGTGCCAGCAGCCAAAGGTCCCTACTCTCCTACGAGCAGTACTTC,CASSQRSLLSYEQYF
TRBV6-2/TRBV6-3,.,TRBJ2-5,TRBD1,TGTGCCAGCACGCTACCCGGGACAGGGCACCAAGAGACCCAGTACTTC,CASTLPGTGHQETQYF
TRBV19,few,TRBJ1-1,.,TGTGCCAGCATGACCGGTAACACTGAAGCTTTCTTT,CASMTGNTEAFF
TRBV27,few,TRBJ2-1,TRBD1,TGTGCCAGCACTTACGGACGGACAGGGTCTCCCTACAATGAGCAGTTCTTC,CASTYGRTGSPYNEQFF
TRBV12-3/TRBV12-4,.,TRBJ2-7,TRBD2,TGTGCCAGCAGTTCGACTAGCGTATCCTACGAGCAGTACTTC,CASSSTSVSYEQYF
TRBV7-8,.,TRBJ2-7,.,TGTGCCAGCAGCTTAAGGCAGTTCTACGAGCAGTACTTC,CASSLRQFYEQYF
TRBV9,.,TRBJ1-2,.,TGTGCCAGCAGCGCCAGCAGGTCTGCTGGCTACACCTTC,CASSASRSAGYTF
TRBV5-6,many,TRBJ2-5,.,TGTGCCAGCAGCCCGGGGGCGGGGTACCAAGAGACCCAGTACTTC,CASSPGAGYQETQYF
TRBV20-1,.,TRBJ2-3,.,TGCAGTGCTAGGGATCCGGGAGAGGGGCAGTATTTT,CSARDPGEGQYF
TRBV19,.,TRBJ2-3,.,TGTGCCAGTAGTATTTTGGGAGTCACAGATACGCAGTATTTT,CASSILGVTDTQYF
TRBV11-3,few,TRBJ2-3,.,TGTGCCAGCAGCTTACCCGGGGGATCCACAGATACGCAGTATTTT,CASSLPGGSTDTQYF
TRBV7-9,large,TRBJ2-3,.,TGTGCCAGCAGCTTCCGGGGTGAGGGTTTAGGAGATACGCAGTATTTT,CASSFRGEGLGDTQYF
TRBV6-1,.,TRBJ2-3,TRBD2,TGTGCCAGCAGTCCTAGCGGCCCCTGGGATACGCAGTATTTT,CASSPSGPWDTQYF
TRBV27,.,TRBJ2-7,TRBD2,TGTGCCAGCAGTTCAGCTAGCGGGTACGAGCAGTACTTC,CASSSASGYEQYF
TRBV7-9,.,TRBJ1-3,TRBD1,TGTGCCAGCAGCCACGGACAGGGTACCTCTGGAAACACCATATATTTT,CASSHGQGTSGNTIYF
TRBV6-5,.,TRBJ2-3,.,TGTGCCAGCAGGCGCGTGGGGTGGACAGATACGCAGTATTTT,CASRRVGWTDTQYF
TRBV6-2/TRBV6-3,few,TRBJ2-1,.,TGTGCCAGCAGTTACTCGACAGCTAGTTTAGATGAGCAGTTCTTC,CASSYSTASLDEQFF
TRBV7-2,few,TRBJ2-3,TRBD2,TGTGCCAGCAGCTTAGGAGGTAGCGGGGGCCTCACAGATACGCAGTATTTT,CASSLGGSGGLTDTQYF
TRBV20-1,.,TRBJ1-5,.,TGCAGTGCCGCCCCGGCGGCTAGCAATCAGCCCCAGCATTTT,CSAAPAASNQPQHF
TRBV27,few,TRBJ1-1,.,TGTGCCAGCAGTTCCGAATACACTGAAGCTTTCTTT,CASSSEYTEAFF
TRBV29-1,few,TRBJ2-1,.,TGCAGCGTTGGGGATGTCTCAACCGGGTTCTTC,CSVGDVSTGFF
TRBV6-2/TRBV6-3,.,TRBJ2-7,.,TGTGCCAGCAGTTACTCGTTCTTGGGGCAGTACTTC,CASSYSFLGQYF
TRBV20-1,once,TRBJ2-1,TRBD1,TGCAGTGCTAGTCCGGCCGGGACAGGGTGGAATGAGCAGTTCTTC,CSASPAGTGWNEQFF
TRBV19,.,TRBJ2-1,TRBD2,TGTGCCAGTGGCCTAGCGGGAGTATACTACAATGAGCAGTTCTTC,CASGLAGVYYNEQFF
TRBV10-3,.,TRBJ1-1,.,TGTGCCATCGGGAGGCAGGGTGCCACTGAAGCTTTCTTT,CAIGRQGATEAFF
TRBV7-2,few,TRBJ1-1,.,TGTGCCAGCAGCAAAAGGGACGACTCTGAAGCTTTCTTT,CASSKRDDSEAFF
TRBV7-3,.,TRBJ2-1,.,TGTGCCAGCAGCTTAGGGCCTGATCCGGGCAATGAGCAGTTCTTC,CASSLGPDPGNEQFF
TRBV10-3,few,TRBJ2-7,TRBD2,TGTGCCATCAGCGGGACTAGCGGGAGCTTCTACGAGCAGTACTTC,CAISGTSGSFYEQYF
TRBV7-9,few,TRBJ2-1,.,TGTGCCAGCAGCTCCGGTAACATCAACAATGAGCAGTTCTTC,CASSSGNINNEQFF
TRBV4-3,.,TRBJ2-3,TRBD2,TGCGCCAGCAGCCCGGGGGGCGCGGGACTAGCTCCCGTTTTT,CASSPGGAGLAPVF
TRBV12-5,few,TRBJ2-3,TRBD2,TGTGCTAGTGGTTTGGTAACGACTAGCTTTACAGATACGCAGTATTTT,CASGLVTTSFTDTQYF
TRBV7-4,.,TRBJ1-3,.,TGTGCCAGCAGCTTAGTGGGGCCGAGCTCTGGAAACACCATATATTTT,CASSLVGPSSGNTIYF
TRBV15,.,TRBJ1-3,TRBD1,TGTGCCACCAGCAGACCGGGACAGGGCACTGGAAACACCATATATTTT,CATSRPGQGTGNTIYF
TRBV18,.,TRBJ2-5,.,TGTGCCAGCTCACCAGCGGGTAGTGAGACCCAGTACTTC,CASSPAGSETQYF
TRBV7-8,few,TRBJ1-2,.,TGTGCCAGCAGCCCCAAGGGTTATAACTATGGCTACACCTTC,CASSPKGYNYGYTF
TRBV11-2,few,TRBJ2-3,.,TGTGCCAGCAGCTTAGTTGTACTGGGCGCAGATACGCAGTATTTT,CASSLVVLGADTQYF
TRBV15,.,TRBJ2-5,.,TGTGCCACCAGCAGAGATCGATGGGGTAGTCAAGAGACCCAGTACTTC,CATSRDRWGSQETQYF
TRBV9,few,TRBJ2-7,.,TGTGCCAGCAGCCGAGGACACGACGAGCAGTACTTC,CASSRGHDEQYF
TRBV6-2/TRBV6-3,.,TRBJ2-1,TRBD2,TGTGCCAGCAGAAGAACAACTAGCGGGGGTTACAATGAGCAGTTCTTC,CASRRTTSGGYNEQFF